The 32 T cell receptor beta chains in this list originate from one sample, sequenced in a study of cytomegalovirus exposure and HLA in healthy donors. PCR used 60 Vbeta primers and 13 Jbeta primers. Measured with immunoSEQ multiplex PCR; TCRdb has only the in-frame clones, and not every one. The repertoire has about 190,000 clones, approximately 79% of them found once; the top ten carry 1.6%. Sequencing was done on a sample of PBMCs. The receptors stem from a young woman in good health and CMV-seronegative.

V usage is TRBV19 and J usage is TRBJ1-4; 7 bases match TRBD1. Germline loops: CDR1 LNHDA, CDR2 SQIVND (reference sequence). V lost 6 bases to trimming and J lost 1 base; unmatched junction nucleotides: 11. This CDR3 is built from 17 residues. The DNA of the CDR3 is TGTGCCAGTAGCACTACTTACGCAGGGGGAACTAATGAAAAACTGTTTTTT. Translation gives CASSTTYAGGTNEKLFF.

The CDR3, as DNA: TGTGCCAGCTCAGGACTAGCGGGAGATGGCGAGCAGTTCTTC. Its translation: CASSGLAGDGEQFF. V is TRBV18 and J is TRBJ2-1; 13 nucleotides line up with TRBD2. J lost 10 bases, V lost 5 bases, and 5 bases had no gene match. The CDR3 loop spans 14 amino acids. In germline, CDR1 is KGHSH, CDR2 LQKENI.

This CDR3 is CASSDGRGRGTYNSPLHF. CDR3 in DNA: TGTGCCAGTAGCGATGGCCGAGGCAGGGGGACCTATAATTCACCCCTCCACTTT. The rearrangement joins TRBV19 to TRBJ1-6, with TRBD1 identical over 7 bases. V trimming: 6 bases; J trimming: 2 bases; junction bases outside the gene matches: 13. CDR1 and CDR2 (germline): LNHDA, SQIVND (reference sequence). This CDR3 is built from 18 residues.

This rearrangement joins TRBV28 to TRBJ1-2; the D gene is possibly TRBD1 (6 bases). This CDR3 has 16 residues. Germline CDR1 and CDR2: MDHEN and SYDVKM. Deletions cut 2 bases from V and 1 base from J, with 14 bases between. CDR3 residues: CASSLGGQHFNYGYTF. CDR3 DNA: TGTGCCAGCAGTTTAGGAGGACAGCATTTTAACTATGGCTACACCTTC.

Only one count was recorded for this clone. The rearrangement uses TRBV5-1 and TRBJ2-2; D not resolved. Germline V CDR1 and CDR2: SGHRS, YFSETQ. V gave up 0 bases and J gave up 4 bases, with 7 bases separating them. The length of the CDR3 is 14 residues. This chain's CDR3 is CASSLALLTGELFF. In DNA form, the CDR3 reads TGCGCCAGCAGCTTGGCTCTTCTCACCGGGGAGCTGTTTTTT.

The chain uses TRBV9 and TRBJ1-1; 9 bases fit TRBD1. V dropped 3 bases and J dropped 1; count of bases not matched to a gene: 7. Germline V lookup: CDR1 SGDLS, CDR2 YYNGEE. The CDR3 is made up of 16 amino acids. The CDR3 DNA is TGTGCCAGCAGCGCCACAGGGGGCGGTGGGAACACTGAAGCTTTCTTT. Translating gives CASSATGGGGNTEAFF.

The CDR3 DNA sequence: TGTGCCTGGAGGGGGACAGTGATCTACGAGCAGTACTTC. The encoded protein is CAWRGTVIYEQYF. The chain is built from TRBV30 and TRBJ2-7; 7 bases agree with TRBD1. The germline V gene encodes CDR1 GTSNPN and CDR2 SVGIG (reference sequence). Unmatched junction bases numbered 5, after V lost 3 bases and J lost 3 bases. This CDR3 has 13 residues.

This chain links TRBV29-1 with TRBJ2-5; tentatively, D is TRBD1 (7 bases). With 6 bases removed from V and 2 bases from J, the gap between germline ends came to 16 bases. The CDR3 is 14 residues long. Germline CDR1 is SQVTM and CDR2 is ANQGSEA. This CDR3 reads CSVWGDREQETQYF. CDR3 sequence (DNA): TGCAGCGTCTGGGGGGACAGAGAACAAGAGACCCAGTACTTC.

In its sample, this clone was seen once. The DNA for the CDR3 is TGTGCCAGCAGCTTAGGTCGCGGGGGGACCTACAATGAGCAGTTCTTC. Translated, it gives CASSLGRGGTYNEQFF. The genes are TRBV7-2 and TRBJ2-1; 8 nucleotides match TRBD2. This CDR3 comprises 16 residues. Trimming removed 1 base from V and 2 bases from J; junction bases left unmatched: 4. The germline V gene encodes CDR1 SGHTA and CDR2 FQGNSA.

This clone was found a few times. V and J are TRBV4-1 and TRBJ2-7; 11 positions match TRBD2. The V gene's germline CDR1 is MGHRA and CDR2 YSYEKL. CDR3 length equals 17 residues. V gave up 3 bases and J gave up 2 bases; unmatched junction bases: 9. The CDR3: CASSQGFGTSGAYEQYF. CDR3 DNA: TGCGCCAGCAGCCAGGGATTCGGGACTAGCGGAGCCTACGAGCAGTACTTC.

This clone showed up just a few times. Here the CDR3 reads CASSWGGIYEQYF. CDR3 coding DNA: TGTGCCAGCAGCTGGGGGGGTATCTACGAGCAGTACTTC. The J gene is TRBJ2-7, the V gene TRBV25-1; 7 bases line up with TRBD2. Germline values: CDR1 MGHDK, CDR2 SYGVNS. Unmatched junction bases numbered 5, after V lost 6 bases and J lost 3 bases. CDR3 length equals 13 residues.

This chain joins TRBV2 and TRBJ1-1; weak D call: TRBD1 (6 bases). CDR3 length: 17 amino acids. Germline CDR1 SNHLY, CDR2 FYNNEI. Trimming took 1 base from V and 0 from J, leaving 15 bases between them. The CDR3 spells CASSEGQGQSMNTEAFF. The CDR3 bases are TGTGCCAGCAGTGAAGGGCAAGGACAGAGCATGAACACTGAAGCTTTCTTT.

This clone was found once. V gene TRBV5-6 combines with J gene TRBJ1-2; 7 positions match TRBD1. The CDR3 sequence is 12 residues long. Germline V lookup: CDR1 SGHDT, CDR2 YYEEEE. V lost 4 bases to trimming and J lost 8 bases; unmatched junction nucleotides: 5. CDR3 nucleotide sequence: TGTGCCAGCAGCCAGACAGGGTACGGCTACACCTTC. Translation gives CASSQTGYGYTF.

This rearrangement joins TRBV7-6 to TRBJ2-1; 9 positions match TRBD2. Germline V lookup: CDR1 SGHVS, CDR2 FNYEAQ. V dropped 4 bases and J dropped 1; count of bases not matched to a gene: 2. The length of the CDR3 is 15 residues. As DNA, the CDR3 is TGTGCCAGCAGCTCGACTAGCGGTTCCTACAATGAGCAGTTCTTC. Translating gives CASSSTSGSYNEQFF.

The chain links TRBV27 to TRBJ2-1; D call uncertain. The germline CDR1 and CDR2 sequences are MNHEY and SMNVEV (reference sequence). V was clipped by 6 bases and J by 3 bases, with 12 bases between them. This CDR3 region has 14 residues. CDR3 in DNA: TGTGCCAGCAGCCAGTACAGTATCTACAATGAGCAGTTCTTC. Translation: CASSQYSIYNEQFF.

The CDR3 nucleotides read TGTGCCAGCAGGGAGTCTCCGGGAGGCCACCTAGCCAAAAACATTCAGTACTTC. The encoded protein is CASRESPGGHLAKNIQYF. V and J are TRBV2 and TRBJ2-4; 7 nucleotides line up with TRBD2. The germline V gene encodes CDR1 SNHLY and CDR2 FYNNEI. This CDR3 is 18 amino acids long. J was trimmed by 0 bases and V by 6 bases; bases with no gene match: 14.

This chain connects TRBV27 to TRBJ1-1; 8 bases are shared with TRBD1. V dropped 10 bases and J dropped 6; count of bases not matched to a gene: 10. In germline, CDR1 is MNHEY, CDR2 SMNVEV (reference sequence). The CDR3 length is 13 residues. CDR3 residues: CAIKPQGDAEAFF. The CDR3 nucleotides read TGTGCCATCAAACCACAGGGGGACGCTGAAGCTTTCTTT.

The rearrangement uses TRBV7-3 and TRBJ2-7, with TRBD1 as a possible D gene (5 bases). The V gene's germline CDR1 is SGHTA and CDR2 FQGTGA. The CDR3 length is 13 residues. V lost 3 bases to trimming and J lost 1 base, with 7 bases between them. The CDR3 sequence: CASSFDSSYEQYF. The CDR3 nucleotides are TGTGCCAGCAGCTTTGACAGTTCCTACGAGCAGTACTTC.

The chain recombines TRBV27 with TRBJ1-1, with 10 bases aligning to TRBD1. The length of the CDR3 is 14 residues. V lost 6 bases to trimming and J lost 4 bases; unmatched junction nucleotides: 5. Germline loops: CDR1 MNHEY, CDR2 SMNVEV (reference sequence). The chain's CDR3 is CASRRQGAFTEAFF. CDR3 nucleotides: TGTGCCAGCAGGCGACAGGGGGCGTTCACTGAAGCTTTCTTT.

About this clone: Other DNA sequences in this specimen translate into the identical CDR3. V and J are TRBV19 and TRBJ1-1; the D is unclear. CDR1 LNHDA and CDR2 SQIVND come from the germline V gene (reference sequence). This CDR3 has 13 amino acids. V lost 6 bases and J 1 base, leaving 9 bases between the germline ends. CDR3 region: CASRPTGNTEAFF. The CDR3 bases are TGTGCCAGTAGGCCGACTGGGAACACTGAAGCTTTCTTT.

This sequence joins TRBV10-1 and TRBJ1-1; D is possibly TRBD1 (5 bases). In germline, CDR1 is WNHNN, CDR2 SYGVQD (reference sequence). V lost 6 bases and J lost 3, with 14 bases in between. The CDR3 length is 14 residues. As DNA, the CDR3 is TGCGCCAGCAGCCCCCACAGGACGGACACTGAAGCTTTCTTT. Its translation: CASSPHRTDTEAFF.

The CDR3 spells CASAPIAGARTEQYF. The CDR3 DNA sequence: TGCGCCAGCGCCCCTATAGCGGGCGCAAGGACCGAGCAGTACTTC. This chain uses TRBV23-1 with TRBJ2-7; 7 bases are a match to TRBD2. TRBV23-1 is labeled an ORF, and its function is uncertain. Unmatched junction bases numbered 16, after V lost 8 bases and J lost 6 bases. The CDR3 is made up of 15 amino acids.

The rearrangement joins TRBV15 to TRBJ2-3; 7 nucleotides match TRBD1. The CDR3 has 16 residues. Germline trimming cut 3 bases from V and 0 bases from J; bases unmatched to any gene: 6. Germline-derived CDR1 and CDR2 are LNHNV and YYDKDF (reference sequence). The CDR3 protein is CATSRGDSSSTDTQYF. In nucleotides, the CDR3 is TGTGCCACCAGCAGGGGGGACAGTTCGAGCACAGATACGCAGTATTTT.

Only a few counts were recorded for this clone. The chain recombines TRBV15 with TRBJ2-7; TRBD2 aligns across 14 bases. Germline V gene sequence: CDR1 LNHNV, CDR2 YYDKDF (reference sequence). V trimming: 5 bases; J trimming: 5 bases; junction bases outside the gene matches: 5. There are 15 residues in the CDR3. The CDR3 nucleotides are TGTGCCACCAGCTTAGGGACTAGCGGGAGCAACGAGCAGTACTTC. It specifies CATSLGTSGSNEQYF.

V is TRBV14 and J is TRBJ2-6, with 11 bases identical to TRBD2. Trimming took 4 bases from V and 2 from J; bases not matched to a gene: 4. Germline CDR1 and CDR2: SGHDN and FVKESK. The CDR3 covers 17 residues. CDR3 coding DNA: TGTGCCAGCAGCCTACGACTAGCGGGGCCTGGGGCCAACGTCCTGACTTTC. Protein: CASSLRLAGPGANVLTF.

V is TRBV25-1 and J is TRBJ1-2; D is uncertain. The V end was cut by 5 bases, the J end by 8 bases, with 18 bases between. Germline CDR1 and CDR2: MGHDK and SYGVNS. The CDR3 runs to 14 residues. The CDR3 sequence: CASSSEVRLRGYTF. CDR3 DNA: TGTGCCAGCAGTTCGGAGGTTCGCCTTAGGGGCTACACCTTC.

The V call is TRBV5-6, the J call TRBJ2-3; 10 nucleotides agree with TRBD1. The CDR3 runs 15 residues. Losses at the gene ends were 4 bases for V and 4 bases for J; bases not matched to a gene: 6. Germline V gene sequence: CDR1 SGHDT, CDR2 YYEEEE. The CDR3 DNA follows: TGTGCCAGCAGCAACCGGGACAGGGGACCAGATACGCAGTATTTT. Amino acid sequence: CASSNRDRGPDTQYF.

The chain couples TRBV7-2 to TRBJ1-6; no clear D gene. The CDR3 contains 14 residues. Germline V gene sequence: CDR1 SGHTA, CDR2 FQGNSA. V lost 1 base and J 10 bases, leaving 11 bases between the germline ends. CDR3 DNA sequence: TGTGCCAGCAGCTTAGTGAGGGAGTTATCACCCCTCCACTTT. It specifies CASSLVRELSPLHF.

This clone was observed once. This rearrangement joins TRBV30 to TRBJ2-1, with a tentative D call TRBD1 (5 bases). The germline gives CDR1 GTSNPN, CDR2 SVGIG (reference sequence). V was cut by 2 bases and J by 7 bases, with 15 bases left in between. This CDR3 has 14 residues. The CDR3 loop is CAWSQKGKLNEQFF. CDR3 bases: TGTGCCTGGAGTCAGAAGGGGAAATTAAATGAGCAGTTCTTC.

This clone has more than one count but fewer than ten. The chain uses TRBV27 and TRBJ2-5; 7 positions match TRBD1. The V gene end was trimmed by 6 bases and the J gene end by 0 bases; junction bases not matched to a gene: 7. CDR1 is MNHEY, CDR2 SMNVEV, per germline (reference sequence). The length of the CDR3 is 15 residues. In DNA, the CDR3 is TGTGCCAGCAGGGGAATACAGGGGCACCAAGAGACCCAGTACTTC. Translated: CASRGIQGHQETQYF.

Only a few counts were recorded for this clone. The genes are TRBV10-2 and TRBJ2-7; the D gene is possibly TRBD1 (6 bases). There are 15 residues in the CDR3. CDR1 and CDR2 from the germline V gene are WSHSY and SAAADI. V shed 3 bases and J shed 2 bases, with 14 bases lying between them. CDR3 sequence: CASSESSQGPYEQYF. The CDR3, as DNA: TGCGCCAGCAGTGAATCGTCACAGGGCCCCTACGAGCAGTACTTC.

The genes are TRBV9 and TRBJ2-5, with TRBD2 identical over 9 bases. The CDR3 covers 14 residues. J lost 5 bases, V lost 0 bases, and 2 bases had no gene match. The germline gives CDR1 SGDLS, CDR2 YYNGEE. CDR3 nucleotides: TGTGCCAGCAGCGTAGGGACTAGCGAGGAGACCCAGTACTTC. Its protein product is CASSVGTSEETQYF.